The 26 T cell receptor beta chains reported below all come from one sample, sequenced in a study of shared clonotypes between healthy human individuals. TCRdb keeps only in-frame clones here, not all; method: immunoSEQ multiplex PCR. The table lists approximately 840,000 clones, 96% of them singletons. Naive CD8 cells were CD45RO-negative, positively selected for CCR7, excluding terminally differentiated effector memory CD45RA+ cells. Sequenced: naive CD8+ T cells sorted from blood. These receptor sequences come from a man younger than 45 in good health.

V gene TRBV2 combines with J gene TRBJ2-5, with D uncertain. Germline CDR1 and CDR2: SNHLY and FYNNEI. This CDR3 region has 12 residues. V lost 11 bases and J lost 1, with 11 bases in between. CDR3 DNA sequence: TGTGCCGCCTTTGGTTTCCAAGAGACCCAGTACTTC. This translates into CAAFGFQETQYF. Filled out from reference TRBV2 and TRBJ2-5, the complete variable domain reads EPEVTQTPSHQVTQMGQEVILRCVPISNHLYFYWYRQILGQKVEFLVSFYNNEISEKSEIFDDQFSVERPDGSNFTLKIRSTKLEDSAMYFCAAFGFQETQYFGPGTRLLVL.

V and J are TRBV13 and TRBJ2-2, with D possibly being TRBD2 (6 bases). CDR1 PRHDT and CDR2 FYEKMQ come from the germline V gene (reference sequence). The CDR3 sequence is 16 residues long. Trimming stripped 7 bases from V and 2 bases from J, with 17 bases between. The CDR3 here is CASKARREDNTGELFF. CDR3 sequence (DNA): TGTGCCAGCAAGGCGAGGAGGGAGGATAACACCGGGGAGCTGTTTTTT.

CDR3 DNA: TGTGCCAGCAAACTAGCGGGGCATTACAATGAGCAGTTCTTC. It codes for CASKLAGHYNEQFF. V usage is TRBV2 and J usage is TRBJ2-1; TRBD2 matches at 10 bases. Germline V CDR1 and CDR2: SNHLY, FYNNEI. CDR3 length: 14 residues. V lost 7 bases to trimming and J lost 4 bases; unmatched junction nucleotides: 4.

The chain uses TRBV7-3 and TRBJ2-2; unclear D gene. Trimming took off 2 bases at V and 5 bases at J, with 6 bases between the two ends. Germline V gene lookup returns CDR1 SGHTA and CDR2 FQGTGA. The CDR3 length is 13 residues. The CDR3: CASSLLRTGELFF. CDR3 DNA sequence: TGTGCCAGCAGCTTATTGCGTACCGGGGAGCTGTTTTTT.

The chain is built from TRBV4-1 and TRBJ1-4; D ambiguous. Trimming pared 1 base from V and 5 bases from J, leaving 2 bases between. Germline V gives CDR1 MGHRA, CDR2 YSYEKL. The CDR3 consists of 12 residues. This CDR3 reads CASSQGNEKLFF. CDR3 sequence (DNA): TGCGCCAGCAGCCAAGGGAATGAAAAACTGTTTTTT.

The rearrangement links TRBV30 to TRBJ1-5; tentatively, D is TRBD1 (5 bases). This CDR3 has 14 residues. Germline CDR1 is GTSNPN and CDR2 is SVGIG (reference sequence). V shed 1 base and J shed 2 bases, with 9 bases lying between them. This CDR3 is CAWSEGVGNQPQHF. CDR3 coding DNA: TGTGCCTGGAGTGAAGGGGTCGGCAATCAGCCCCAGCATTTT.

The rearrangement uses TRBV15 and TRBJ2-2, with D maybe TRBD1 (6 bases). Per germline, CDR1 LNHNV and CDR2 YYDKDF (reference sequence). The CDR3 loop spans 11 amino acids. V was trimmed by 9 bases and J by 7 bases, leaving 9 bases between them. Here the CDR3 reads CATQGGGELFF. The CDR3 DNA sequence: TGTGCCACGCAAGGGGGCGGGGAGCTGTTTTTT.

V gene TRBV11-3 combines with J gene TRBJ2-2; a weak D match, TRBD2 (5 bases). This CDR3 contains 14 residues. V lost 3 bases and J 3 bases, leaving 8 bases between the germline ends. Looked up from germline, CDR1 is SGHNT and CDR2 is YENEEA. CDR3 region: CASSFFSDTGELFF. The DNA for the CDR3 is TGTGCCAGCAGCTTCTTTAGCGACACCGGGGAGCTGTTTTTT. Together with reference TRBV11-3 and TRBJ2-2, the CDR3 gives the full variable domain: EAGVVQSPRYKIIEKKQPVAFWCNPISGHNTLYWYLQNLGQGPELLIRYENEEAVDDSQLPKDRFSAERLKGVDSTLKIQPAELGDSAVYLCASSFFSDTGELFFGEGSRLTVL.

A single count supports this clone. This chain uses TRBV15 with TRBJ2-7, with 8 bases aligning to TRBD1. The V and J ends lost 1 base and 2 bases, in that order; junction bases with no gene match: 4. Germline CDR1 is LNHNV and CDR2 is YYDKDF (reference sequence). This CDR3 comprises 15 residues. CDR3 bases: TGTGCCACCAGCAGAGGACAGGGGACTCCCTACGAGCAGTACTTC. Protein: CATSRGQGTPYEQYF. Full variable domain (rest looked up from reference TRBV15 and TRBJ2-7): DAMVIQNPRYQVTQFGKPVTLSCSQTLNHNVMYWYQQKSSQAPKLLFHYYDKDFNNEADTPDNFQSRRPNTSFCFLDIRSPGLGDTAMYLCATSRGQGTPYEQYFGPGTRLTVT.

The chain is built from TRBV5-6 and TRBJ2-7; 11 positions match TRBD2. The trim removed 1 base at V and 1 base at J, leaving 7 bases unmatched. The germline V gene encodes CDR1 SGHDT and CDR2 YYEEEE. There are 17 residues in the CDR3. The CDR3 is CASSLTPLAGVSYEQYF. The CDR3 region has the DNA TGTGCCAGCAGCTTGACCCCACTAGCGGGAGTTTCCTACGAGCAGTACTTC.

The rearrangement uses TRBV5-5 and TRBJ1-5; D unresolved. The length of the CDR3 is 15 residues. The V end lost 1 base, the J end lost 4 bases, and 12 bases lay between the germline ends. Germline lookup yields CDR1 SGHKS and CDR2 YYEKEE (reference sequence). The CDR3 nucleotides are TGTGCCAGCAGCTTGAGTCCATTTTCGAATCAGCCCCAGCATTTT. Encoded protein: CASSLSPFSNQPQHF.

This rearrangement joins TRBV7-2 to TRBJ1-1; D remains unclear. CDR3 length: 17 residues. Germline CDR1 and CDR2: SGHTA and FQGNSA. V was cut by 1 base and J by 3 bases, with 18 bases left in between. The CDR3 region is CASSLGMWGIVDTEAFF. In DNA form, the CDR3 reads TGTGCCAGCAGCTTAGGTATGTGGGGAATCGTGGACACTGAAGCTTTCTTT. The whole variable domain, filled in from reference TRBV7-2 and TRBJ1-1, reads GAGVSQSPSNKVTEKGKDVELRCDPISGHTALYWYRQSLGQGLEFLIYFQGNSAPDKSGLPSDRFSAERTGGSVSTLTIQRTQQEDSAVYLCASSLGMWGIVDTEAFFGQGTRLTVV.

The chain employs TRBV10-2 and TRBJ2-7; 11 bases agree with TRBD2. The CDR3 is 15 amino acids. CDR1 WSHSY and CDR2 SAAADI come from the germline V gene. J lost 5 bases, V lost 3 bases, and 6 bases had no gene match. CDR3 DNA sequence: TGCGCCAGCAGTGAACTAGCGGGAGACCTAGACGAGCAGTACTTC. This translates into CASSELAGDLDEQYF.

The chain links TRBV9 to TRBJ1-2; D uncertain. V lost 4 bases, J lost 3 bases, and 7 bases lay in between. Germline CDR1 reads SGDLS; CDR2 reads YYNGEE. This CDR3 has 12 residues. CDR3 protein: CASSPEDYGYTF. Written as DNA, the CDR3 is TGTGCCAGCAGCCCCGAGGACTATGGCTACACCTTC.

The chain recombines TRBV7-2 with TRBJ2-3; TRBD1 matches at 7 bases. With V trimmed by 2 bases and J by 2 bases, 4 bases remained unmatched. This CDR3 contains 15 residues. The V gene's germline CDR1 is SGHTA and CDR2 FQGNSA. CDR3 loop: CASSLWDSDTDTQYF. The CDR3 DNA is TGTGCCAGCAGCTTATGGGACAGTGACACAGATACGCAGTATTTT.

This clone was recorded once. V and J are TRBV7-9 and TRBJ2-7; the D gene is possibly TRBD1 (6 bases). The CDR3 has 15 residues. V was clipped by 6 bases and J by 2 bases, with 17 bases between them. CDR1 and CDR2 from the germline V gene are SEHNR and FQNEAQ (reference sequence). The CDR3 spells CASRAGTGWPYEQYF. The CDR3 DNA reads TGTGCCAGCAGAGCTGGTACAGGGTGGCCCTACGAGCAGTACTTC.

This chain uses TRBV2 with TRBJ2-3; D unresolved. Trimming took off 8 bases at V and 0 bases at J, with 24 bases between the two ends. Germline CDR1 is SNHLY and CDR2 is FYNNEI. This CDR3 region has 18 residues. The CDR3, as DNA: TGTGCCAGCGTTGGGCGGCAGCGAGATATGACTAGCACAGATACGCAGTATTTT. It encodes CASVGRQRDMTSTDTQYF.

The rearrangement links TRBV6-1 to TRBJ2-3, with 9 positions matching TRBD1. With 7 bases clipped from V and 5 bases from J, the junction kept 10 bases outside the gene matches. Germline values: CDR1 MNHNS, CDR2 SASEGT. CDR3 size: 15 residues. In DNA, the CDR3 is TGTGCCAGCATAATTGGGACAGGGTATGTAGATACGCAGTATTTT. Protein: CASIIGTGYVDTQYF.

The chain joins TRBV4-2 to TRBJ2-1; the D gene could be TRBD1 or TRBD2 (5 bases each). The CDR3 has 16 amino acids. Germline assignment: CDR1 LGHNA and CDR2 YNFKEQ. V was cut by 0 bases and J by 1 base, with 10 bases left in between. This CDR3 reads CASSQDRGVSYNEQFF. CDR3 nucleotides: TGTGCCAGCAGCCAAGACAGAGGGGTGTCCTACAATGAGCAGTTCTTC.

The chain carries TRBV30 and TRBJ2-7, with 11 nucleotides matching TRBD2. There are 13 residues in the CDR3. V lost 2 bases and J lost 6; bases outside the gene matches: 3. The germline V gene has CDR1 GTSNPN and CDR2 SVGIG (reference sequence). This CDR3 reads CAWSYLAGGEQYF. DNA of the CDR3: TGTGCCTGGAGTTACCTAGCGGGAGGCGAGCAGTACTTC.

V gene TRBV5-5 combines with J gene TRBJ1-4, with 9 positions matching TRBD1. The trim removed 5 bases at V and 6 bases at J, leaving 5 bases unmatched. The CDR3 sequence is 14 residues long. Germline CDR1 reads SGHKS; CDR2 reads YYEKEE (reference sequence). CDR3 bases: TGTGCCAGCAGTTGGCGGACAGGGGATGAAAAACTGTTTTTT. It translates to CASSWRTGDEKLFF. The whole variable domain, filled in from reference TRBV5-5 and TRBJ1-4, reads DAGVTQSPTHLIKTRGQQVTLRCSPISGHKSVSWYQQVLGQGPQFIFQYYEKEERGRGNFPDRFSARQFPNYSSELNVNALLLGDSALYLCASSWRTGDEKLFFGSGTQLSVL.

The V and J genes are TRBV7-9 and TRBJ2-7, with TRBD2 identical over 8 bases. The CDR3 consists of 18 residues. V trimming: 1 base; J trimming: 3 bases; junction bases outside the gene matches: 14. Per germline, CDR1 SEHNR and CDR2 FQNEAQ (reference sequence). The CDR3 protein is CASSLGYNAGTRLYEQYF. CDR3 nucleotides: TGTGCCAGCAGCTTAGGGTATAATGCCGGGACTAGGCTCTACGAGCAGTACTTC.

The gene calls are TRBV27 and TRBJ2-7; D gene uncertain. The V and J ends lost 4 bases and 5 bases respectively, with 9 bases between them. CDR3 size: 12 residues. Germline V gives CDR1 MNHEY, CDR2 SMNVEV (reference sequence). CDR3 coding DNA: TGTGCCAGCAGTTCTTCCTCTCACGAGCAGTACTTC. Amino acid sequence: CASSSSSHEQYF.

The V and J genes are TRBV27 and TRBJ1-1; the match to TRBD1 covers 7 bases. V lost 8 bases to trimming and J lost 0 bases; unmatched junction nucleotides: 15. The germline V gene has CDR1 MNHEY and CDR2 SMNVEV (reference sequence). CDR3 length equals 17 residues. CDR3: CASSGRGQPPMNTEAFF. CDR3 DNA: TGTGCCAGCTCTGGGAGGGGGCAACCACCTATGAACACTGAAGCTTTCTTT.

The V gene is TRBV12-5, the J gene TRBJ2-3; 8 nucleotides align to TRBD1. The germline gives CDR1 LGHNT, CDR2 FRNRAP. The CDR3 contains 14 residues. V was pared by 7 bases and J by 3 bases, with 6 bases of the junction left unmatched. In nucleotides, the CDR3 is TGTGCTAGTGCCTGGACAGGGTCAACAGATACGCAGTATTTT. It encodes CASAWTGSTDTQYF. Full variable domain (remainder filled in from reference TRBV12-5 and TRBJ2-3): DARVTQTPRHKVTEMGQEVTMRCQPILGHNTVFWYRQTMMQGLELLAYFRNRAPLDDSGMPKDRFSAEMPDATLATLKIQPSEPRDSAVYFCASAWTGSTDTQYFGPGTRLTVL.

J is TRBJ1-1 and V is TRBV28, with 11 nucleotides matching TRBD1. This CDR3 is built from 15 residues. Germline-derived CDR1 and CDR2 are MDHEN and SYDVKM. The J segment lost 4 bases and the V segment lost 3 bases, leaving 4 bases of the junction unmatched. CDR3: CASSFGQGAATEAFF. The CDR3 coding sequence is TGTGCCAGCAGTTTCGGACAGGGGGCGGCCACTGAAGCTTTCTTT.